This passage covers 28 T cell receptor beta chains from one sample sequenced in a study of blood T cell repertoires in COVID-19 (TCRdb year 2020). Library generation was performed with the immunoSEQ multiplex PCR assay. The immuneACCESS repertoire file appears here via TCRdb, limited to in-frame rearrangements. These files lack a portion of the clones; in checked studies, under half of the deficit traces to unresolved V genes, and the cause of the others is not known. The sample table lists 130,000 to 150,000 clones, 85% to 90% of them with a count of one. The ten largest account for approximately 2.5% of the sample. The specimen sequenced was peripheral blood. The receptors originated from a human donor in a cohort sampled during active COVID-19.

The gene calls are TRBV4-3 and TRBJ2-1; the match to TRBD2 covers 7 bases. Trimming at V came to 0 bases and at J to 6 bases, leaving 11 bases not matched to a gene. Per germline, CDR1 LGHNA and CDR2 YSLEER. There are 17 residues in the CDR3. CDR3 in amino acids: CASSQDRTSPVLNEQFF. The CDR3 DNA reads as TGCGCCAGCAGCCAAGACCGGACTAGTCCCGTTCTCAATGAGCAGTTCTTC.

The chain joins TRBV7-9 to TRBJ1-5, with D tentatively TRBD1 (6 bases). The V end lost 1 base, the J end lost 9 bases, and 19 bases lay between the germline ends. Germline loops: CDR1 SEHNR, CDR2 FQNEAQ (reference sequence). The CDR3 consists of 16 residues. CDR3 in DNA: TGTGCCAGCAGCTTAGGTCCGCGGGGGCCTAAGGGGCCCCAGCATTTT. Translating it yields CASSLGPRGPKGPQHF.

This chain uses TRBV28 with TRBJ1-2; D may be TRBD1 (5 bases). The CDR3 has 13 residues. Trimming pared 4 bases from V and 4 bases from J, leaving 10 bases between. The germline gives CDR1 MDHEN, CDR2 SYDVKM. The DNA of the CDR3 is TGTGCCAGCAGTTCCACCGGGGGCTATGGCTACACCTTC. It translates to CASSSTGGYGYTF.

The chain recombines TRBV4-3 with TRBJ2-7; possibly TRBD2 for D (7 bases). Per germline, CDR1 LGHNA and CDR2 YSLEER. This CDR3 has 15 residues. V dropped 1 base and J dropped 2 bases, with 12 bases sitting between them. CDR3: CASSQVAGAPYEQYF. The CDR3 coding sequence is TGCGCCAGCAGCCAAGTGGCGGGGGCGCCCTACGAGCAGTACTTC.

This clone was detected once. The CDR3 spells CASSGWGQGAVGRAYNEQFF. CDR3 coding DNA: TGTGCCAGTAGCGGCTGGGGACAGGGGGCAGTCGGGAGGGCCTACAATGAGCAGTTCTTC. The chain recombines TRBV19 with TRBJ2-1, with TRBD1 matching over 12 bases. In germline, CDR1 is LNHDA, CDR2 SQIVND (reference sequence). Trimming took 6 bases from V and 2 from J; bases not matched to a gene: 17. This CDR3 has 20 amino acids.

The chain is built from TRBV6-2 or TRBV6-3 and TRBJ1-1, with D hard to call. The CDR3 length is 14 residues. The germline V gene encodes CDR1 MNHEY and CDR2 SVGEGT. The ends were cut back, 3 bases at V and 3 bases at J, with 11 bases in the middle. CDR3 amino acids: CASSYLVRDTEAFF. For the CDR3, the DNA is TGTGCCAGCAGTTATTTGGTCCGAGACACTGAAGCTTTCTTT.

This clone showed up just once. This chain links TRBV19 with TRBJ2-1; TRBD2 aligns across 9 bases. The CDR3 loop spans 14 amino acids. The germline CDR1 and CDR2 sequences are LNHDA and SQIVND (reference sequence). The V and J ends lost 5 bases and 7 bases, in that order; junction bases with no gene match: 6. The CDR3 DNA sequence: TGTGCCAGTAGTGGGGGACTAGCCTCGAATGAGCAGTTCTTC. This encodes CASSGGLASNEQFF.

The CDR3, as DNA: TGTGCCAGCAGCTCGTGGACTAGCGGGAGGGATACGCAGTATTTT. Translation gives CASSSWTSGRDTQYF. The V call is TRBV7-2, the J call TRBJ2-3; 14 bases agree with TRBD2. J was trimmed by 6 bases and V by 4 bases; bases with no gene match: 3. Germline values: CDR1 SGHTA, CDR2 FQGNSA. The CDR3 runs to 15 residues.

V is TRBV7-2 and J is TRBJ2-3; D is perhaps TRBD2 (6 bases). Germline V gene data show CDR1 as SGHTA and CDR2 as FQGNSA. The ends were cut back, 5 bases at V and 4 bases at J, with 16 bases in the middle. CDR3 length: 15 residues. The CDR3 nucleotides read TGTGCCAGCAGCCAAGGAGGGAGGTGGGCAGATACGCAGTATTTT. Its protein product is CASSQGGRWADTQYF.

The chain couples TRBV6-5 to TRBJ1-6, with unresolved D. Trimming removed 0 bases at V and 7 bases at J, with 4 bases between. This CDR3 is 13 amino acids long. Per germline, CDR1 MNHEY and CDR2 SVGAGI. The CDR3 is CASSYSQNSPLHF. In nucleotides, the CDR3 is TGTGCCAGCAGTTACTCACAGAATTCACCCCTCCACTTT.

This sequence joins TRBV5-1 and TRBJ2-1; 12 nucleotides agree with TRBD2. The CDR3 length is 18 residues. V dropped 4 bases and J dropped 0; count of bases not matched to a gene: 8. CDR1 is SGHRS, CDR2 YFSETQ, per germline. The CDR3 spells CASSPGLAGPLSYNEQFF. The DNA of the CDR3 is TGCGCCAGCAGCCCGGGACTAGCGGGTCCCCTCTCCTACAATGAGCAGTTCTTC.

A few counts support this clone. The rearrangement uses TRBV6-2 or TRBV6-3 and TRBJ1-6; D perhaps matches TRBD1 (6 bases). The V and J ends lost 7 bases and 4 bases respectively, with 14 bases between them. Germline V CDR1 and CDR2: MNHEY, SVGEGT. This CDR3 comprises 15 residues. The CDR3 spells CASTPGQIYNSPLHF. The CDR3 nucleotides read TGTGCCAGCACCCCTGGACAGATATATAATTCACCCCTCCACTTT.

The chain is built from TRBV9 and TRBJ2-7, with TRBD2 matching 7 bases. This CDR3 contains 15 residues. Trimming took 2 bases from V and 1 from J; bases not matched to a gene: 6. The germline V gene encodes CDR1 SGDLS and CDR2 YYNGEE. The CDR3 DNA reads TGTGCCAGCAGCGTTGGAAGCGGGGCTTCCTACGAGCAGTACTTC. Residues: CASSVGSGASYEQYF.

The chain recombines TRBV7-9 with TRBJ2-5, with 9 bases fitting TRBD1. Germline values: CDR1 SEHNR, CDR2 FQNEAQ (reference sequence). This CDR3 is 16 amino acids long. Trimming cost V 4 bases and J 4 bases; bases outside gene matches: 10. The CDR3 DNA sequence: TGTGCCAGCAGCTCCGGCATACAGGGGGCATCAGAGACCCAGTACTTC. Translating it yields CASSSGIQGASETQYF.

A remark on this clone: The sample holds other DNA sequences that translate to the same CDR3. This chain connects TRBV7-3 to TRBJ2-3; TRBD1 aligns across 9 bases. The CDR3 runs 15 residues. V was pared by 5 bases and J by 2 bases, with 5 bases of the junction left unmatched. In germline, CDR1 is SGHTA, CDR2 FQGTGA. The CDR3 reads CASSPDRGFTDTQYF. The CDR3 DNA reads as TGTGCCAGCAGCCCGGACAGGGGATTCACAGATACGCAGTATTTT.

Points on this clone: The sample contains more than one DNA sequence encoding this CDR3. The chain has TRBV4-1 and TRBJ1-1, with 8 bases identical to TRBD1. In germline, CDR1 is MGHRA, CDR2 YSYEKL. The CDR3 contains 16 residues. The V gene end was trimmed by 1 base and the J gene end by 0 bases; junction bases not matched to a gene: 4. The CDR3 coding sequence is TGCGCCAGCAGCCAAGCGGACAGGGCCATGAACACTGAAGCTTTCTTT. Protein product: CASSQADRAMNTEAFF.

The chain joins TRBV19 to TRBJ1-5, with D possibly TRBD1 on 5 matching bases. This CDR3 has 14 residues. Germline V gene lookup returns CDR1 LNHDA and CDR2 SQIVND (reference sequence). V was clipped by 3 bases and J by 2 bases, with 8 bases between them. The CDR3 DNA sequence: TGTGCCAGTAGTATTTTAGGGGGCAATCAGCCCCAGCATTTT. This codes for CASSILGGNQPQHF.

The chain employs TRBV4-2 and TRBJ2-3; D perhaps matches TRBD2 (5 bases). Trimming removed 0 bases from V and 0 bases from J, with 10 bases in between. From germline, CDR1 is LGHNA and CDR2 YNFKEQ. The CDR3 is 16 residues long. The CDR3 loop is CASSQDRPGSTDTQYF. The CDR3 nucleotides are TGTGCCAGCAGCCAAGATCGCCCGGGAAGCACAGATACGCAGTATTTT.

The chain links TRBV18 to TRBJ1-5; 7 bases agree with TRBD1. From germline, CDR1 is KGHSH and CDR2 LQKENI. This CDR3 has 14 residues. With 5 bases clipped from V and 3 bases from J, the junction kept 4 bases outside the gene matches. The CDR3, as DNA: TGTGCCAGCTCATCGGGACAGATCAATCAGCCCCAGCATTTT. Encoded protein: CASSSGQINQPQHF. Complete variable domain (other parts from reference TRBV18 and TRBJ1-5): NAGVMQNPRHLVRRRGQEARLRCSPMKGHSHVYWYRQLPEEGLKFMVYLQKENIIDESGMPKERFSAEFPKEGPSILRIQQVVRGDSAAYFCASSSGQINQPQHFGDGTRLSIL.

This clone was seen only once. The chain employs TRBV4-1 and TRBJ2-5; 12 nucleotides match TRBD2. The germline V gene encodes CDR1 MGHRA and CDR2 YSYEKL. CDR3 length: 16 amino acids. The J segment lost 4 bases and the V segment lost 1 base, leaving 4 bases of the junction unmatched. As DNA, the CDR3 is TGCGCCAGCAGCCAAGTCCTAGCGGGGGGGCCAGAGACCCAGTACTTC. Translating it yields CASSQVLAGGPETQYF.

The gene calls are TRBV20-1 and TRBJ2-1, with D possibly being TRBD1 (5 bases). V was shortened by 3 bases and J by 9 bases, with 9 bases between the two germline ends. CDR1 is DFQATT, CDR2 SNEGSKA, per germline (reference sequence). The CDR3 has 11 residues. CDR3 sequence reads: CSARQGIEQFF. DNA for the CDR3: TGCAGTGCTAGGCAGGGTATTGAGCAGTTCTTC.

J is TRBJ1-1 and V is TRBV30, with D maybe TRBD1 (6 bases). CDR3 length equals 20 residues. Germline V gene lookup returns CDR1 GTSNPN and CDR2 SVGIG (reference sequence). Deletions cut 3 bases from V and 4 bases from J, with 33 bases between. The CDR3 region is CAWSRTDRQRRLTLSTEAFF. In DNA, the CDR3 is TGTGCCTGGAGCAGAACCGACAGGCAGCGACGTCTGACTTTGAGCACTGAAGCTTTCTTT.

The V gene is TRBV11-2, the J gene TRBJ2-5; 8 bases align to TRBD2. V gave up 5 bases and J gave up 2 bases; unmatched junction bases: 10. CDR1 SGHAT and CDR2 FQNNGV come from the germline V gene. The CDR3 is 16 residues long. In DNA form, the CDR3 reads TGTGCCAGCAGCCACGCCGGGACTAGGTCGCAAGAGACCCAGTACTTC. Its protein is CASSHAGTRSQETQYF.

CDR3 sequence reads: CASSSSGANTEAFF. The CDR3 DNA reads as TGCGCCAGCAGCTCGTCAGGGGCGAACACTGAAGCTTTCTTT. The chain is built from TRBV5-1 and TRBJ1-1; D perhaps matches TRBD1 (6 bases). The CDR3 length is 14 residues. With 3 bases removed from V and 1 base from J, the gap between germline ends came to 10 bases. Germline-derived CDR1 and CDR2 are SGHRS and YFSETQ.

The CDR3 reads CATSGSQGPNSPLHF. CDR3 DNA sequence: TGTGCCACCAGCGGCTCCCAGGGGCCCAATTCACCCCTCCACTTT. V usage is TRBV15 and J usage is TRBJ1-6; tentatively, D is TRBD1 (6 bases). The CDR3 is 15 amino acids. V was pared by 5 bases and J by 7 bases, with 15 bases between. Per germline, CDR1 LNHNV and CDR2 YYDKDF (reference sequence). The variable domain in full, completed from reference TRBV15 and TRBJ1-6, reads DAMVIQNPRYQVTQFGKPVTLSCSQTLNHNVMYWYQQKSSQAPKLLFHYYDKDFNNEADTPDNFQSRRPNTSFCFLDIRSPGLGDTAMYLCATSGSQGPNSPLHFGNGTRLTVT.

The sample holds one count of this clone. CDR3 protein: CASSLGRDRGTEAFF. CDR3 nucleotide sequence: TGCGCCAGCAGCTTGGGACGGGACAGGGGCACTGAAGCTTTCTTT. This chain uses TRBV5-1 with TRBJ1-1; 10 nucleotides match TRBD1. V dropped 0 bases and J dropped 4; count of bases not matched to a gene: 3. Germline lookup yields CDR1 SGHRS and CDR2 YFSETQ. This CDR3 is built from 15 residues.

The CDR3 spells CASSPRVRGKIYNSPLHF. The CDR3 region has the DNA TGTGCCAGTAGTCCCCGGGTAAGAGGGAAAATCTATAATTCACCCCTCCACTTT. The chain is built from TRBV19 and TRBJ1-6, with D uncertain. The CDR3 consists of 18 residues. Germline values: CDR1 LNHDA, CDR2 SQIVND (reference sequence). Trimming took off 5 bases at V and 3 bases at J, with 20 bases between the two ends.

This chain connects TRBV5-1 to TRBJ2-2; TRBD1 aligns across 7 bases. The CDR3 runs 16 residues. Trimming at V came to 0 bases and at J to 0 bases, leaving 2 bases not matched to a gene. Germline loops: CDR1 SGHRS, CDR2 YFSETQ. CDR3 in amino acids: CASSLVGQTNTGELFF. CDR3 nucleotides: TGCGCCAGCAGCTTGGTGGGACAGACGAACACCGGGGAGCTGTTTTTT.